Listed below are T cell receptor beta chains from one sample, sequenced in a study of T cells in Graves' hyperthyroidism and ophthalmopathy. TCRdb re-called the multiplex PCR reads through MiXCR, storing one row per CDR3 protein. The table has a few hundred thousand distinct CDR3 sequences, 20% to 30% seen once; the top ten hold 70% to 75%. Material for sequencing was blood. Receptors originate from a man over 45 with Graves' hyperthyroidism. Each CDR3 is given without its conserved first and last residue. Fields, in order: J gene, V gene, CDR3 protein.

>TRBJ2-1|TRBV7-2
ASSLVSGWDEQF
>TRBJ2-3|TRBV5-1
ASSLGTSGRY
>TRBJ2-3|TRBV20-1
SARVGTTDTQY
>TRBJ2-5|TRBV5-1
ASSLEGLAGPQETQY
>TRBJ2-7|TRBV27
ASSPRVISSYEQY
>TRBJ2-7|TRBV11-3
ASSSDTYEQY
>TRBJ1-6|TRBV2
ASSEAGSGNNSPLH
>TRBJ2-7|TRBV11-2
ASSSGQISYEQY
>TRBJ2-2|TRBV6-1
ASLPGWAGELF
>TRBJ2-2|TRBV6-6
ASSYSLRVREPGELF
>TRBJ2-1|TRBV12-3/TRBV12-4
ASSLDPRLSYNEQF
>TRBJ2-5|TRBV12-3/TRBV12-4
ASSLSGEGTQY
>TRBJ2-1|TRBV6-5
ASSTDWFSYNEQF
>TRBJ2-7|TRBV20-1
SASPSGRSYEQY
>TRBJ2-1|TRBV19
ASTSVSRGPSGEQF
>TRBJ2-5|TRBV3-1
ASSQVGREPGETQY
>TRBJ2-7|TRBV4-2
ASSQEGTSYEQY
>TRBJ2-3|TRBV30
AWSPGLGTDTQY
>TRBJ2-1|TRBV19
ASRPPVTLANEQF
>TRBJ2-7|TRBV7-8
ASSKAGTGIDEQY
>TRBJ2-2|TRBV19
ASSFQAGTVGTGELF
>TRBJ2-2|TRBV11-1
ASSRDYREWGGELF
>TRBJ1-5|TRBV6-2/TRBV6-3
ASRKTGQYQPQH
>TRBJ2-5|TRBV20-1
SASSQPQETQY
>TRBJ2-1|TRBV7-9
ASSSAAQRDNNEQF
>TRBJ2-1|TRBV2
ASMFGGLVFNEQF
>TRBJ2-3|TRBV12-3/TRBV12-4
ASSPGLGRSTDTQY
>TRBJ2-7|TRBV11-1
ASSLRPGYEQY
>TRBJ2-7|TRBV10-3
ATRTSGSSYEQY
>TRBJ2-2|TRBV10-3
AISRTGPTPGELF
>TRBJ1-6|TRBV6-1
ASSLGGQGNSPLH
>TRBJ1-2|TRBV2
AGLRGSDYGYT
>TRBJ1-1|TRBV19
ASSKTKGATEAF
>TRBJ1-5|TRBV5-1
ASSLEAGASRPQH
>TRBJ2-3|TRBV11-2
ASSSSREGNTQY
>TRBJ2-1|TRBV7-3
ASSLVRTGTYNEQF
>TRBJ2-3|TRBV29-1
SVDSGGSSDTQY